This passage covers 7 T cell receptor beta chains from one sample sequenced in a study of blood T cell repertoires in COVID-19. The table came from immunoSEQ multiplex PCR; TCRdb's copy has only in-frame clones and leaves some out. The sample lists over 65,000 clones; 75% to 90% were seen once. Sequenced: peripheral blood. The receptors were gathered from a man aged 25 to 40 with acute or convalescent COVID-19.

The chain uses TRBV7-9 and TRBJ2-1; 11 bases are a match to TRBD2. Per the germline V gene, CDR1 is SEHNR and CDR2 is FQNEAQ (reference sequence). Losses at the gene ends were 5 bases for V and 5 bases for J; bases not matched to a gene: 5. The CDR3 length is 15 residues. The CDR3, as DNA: TGTGCCAGCAGCCCGACTAGCGGGAATAACAATGAGCAGTTCTTC. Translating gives CASSPTSGNNNEQFF.

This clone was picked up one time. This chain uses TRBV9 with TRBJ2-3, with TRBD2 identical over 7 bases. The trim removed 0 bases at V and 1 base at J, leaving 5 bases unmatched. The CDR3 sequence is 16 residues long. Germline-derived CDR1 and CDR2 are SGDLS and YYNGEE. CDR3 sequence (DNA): TGTGCCAGCAGCGTAGAAGGCGGGAGCGGCACAGATACGCAGTATTTT. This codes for CASSVEGGSGTDTQYF.

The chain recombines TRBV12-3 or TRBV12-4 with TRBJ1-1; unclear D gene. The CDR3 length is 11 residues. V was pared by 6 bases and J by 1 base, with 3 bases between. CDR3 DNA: TGTGCCAGCAGCCGGAACACTGAAGCTTTCTTT. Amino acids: CASSRNTEAFF.

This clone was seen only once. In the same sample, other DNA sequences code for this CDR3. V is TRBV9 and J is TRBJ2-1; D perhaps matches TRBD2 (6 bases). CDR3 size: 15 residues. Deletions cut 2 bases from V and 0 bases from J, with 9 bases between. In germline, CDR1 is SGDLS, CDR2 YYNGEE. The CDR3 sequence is CASSVSGISYNEQFF. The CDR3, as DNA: TGTGCCAGCAGCGTTAGCGGTATCTCCTACAATGAGCAGTTCTTC.

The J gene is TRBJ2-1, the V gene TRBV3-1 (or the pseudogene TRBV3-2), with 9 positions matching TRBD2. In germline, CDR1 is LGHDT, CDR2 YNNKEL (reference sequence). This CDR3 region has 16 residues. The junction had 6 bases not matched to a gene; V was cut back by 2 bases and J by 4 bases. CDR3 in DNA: TGTGCCAGCAGCCAAAAAGTGGGACTAGCTTACAATGAGCAGTTCTTC. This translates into CASSQKVGLAYNEQFF.

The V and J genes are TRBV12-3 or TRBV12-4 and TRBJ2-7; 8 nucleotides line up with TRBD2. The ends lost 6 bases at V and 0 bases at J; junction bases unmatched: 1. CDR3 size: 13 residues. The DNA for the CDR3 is TGTGCCAGCAGGGGACTAGACTCCTACGAGCAGTACTTC. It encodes CASRGLDSYEQYF.

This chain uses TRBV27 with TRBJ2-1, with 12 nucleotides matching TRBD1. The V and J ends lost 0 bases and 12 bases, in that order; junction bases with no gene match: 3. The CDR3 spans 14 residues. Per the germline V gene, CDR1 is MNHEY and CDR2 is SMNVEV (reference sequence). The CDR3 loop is CASSLSGQGAGQFF. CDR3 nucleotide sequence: TGTGCCAGCAGTTTATCGGGACAGGGGGCAGGGCAGTTCTTC.